A selection of T cell receptor beta chains follows, all from one sample in a study of CD8 T cells in ankylosing spondylitis. TCRdb re-called the 5' RACE reads with MiXCR, one entry per CDR3 protein. The sample has about 160,000 distinct CDR3 sequences, 44% seen once. The specimen sequenced was synovial fluid, either unsorted or a sorted T cell fraction (not recorded which). All receptors come from a male donor with ankylosing spondylitis. The CDR3 runs from the conserved cysteine through the conserved F or W. Fields, in order: J gene, D gene, clone size, V gene, CDR3 protein, CDR3 DNA. D genes are given only for firm matches. Clone size appears in some rows only: once, few, many, or a class for an expanded clone.

J: TRBJ2-1
D: NA
size: few
V: TRBV7-8
CDR3: CASSLGGAVSYNEQFF
DNA: TGTGCCAGCAGCTTAGGGGGGGCCGTATCCTACAATGAGCAGTTCTTC

J: TRBJ2-7
D: NA
size: NA
V: TRBV15
CDR3: CATSPDTSYEQYF
DNA: TGTGCCACCAGCCCCGATACGTCATACGAGCAGTACTTC

J: TRBJ1-5
D: NA
size: NA
V: TRBV9
CDR3: CASSGGGGGQPQHF
DNA: TGTGCCAGCAGCGGAGGGGGAGGCGGTCAGCCCCAGCATTTT

J: TRBJ1-2
D: TRBD1
size: few
V: TRBV5-1
CDR3: CASSPWDRSYYGYTF
DNA: TGCGCCAGCAGCCCCTGGGACAGAAGTTACTATGGCTACACCTTC

J: TRBJ2-7
D: TRBD1
size: once
V: TRBV12-3/TRBV12-4
CDR3: CASSPTGDTSYEQYF
DNA: TGTGCCAGCAGTCCGACAGGGGACACCTCCTACGAGCAGTACTTC

J: TRBJ2-1
D: NA
size: many
V: TRBV6-1
CDR3: CASSRTEYNEQFF
DNA: TGTGCCAGCAGCCGGACGGAATACAATGAGCAGTTCTTC

J: TRBJ1-5
D: NA
size: NA
V: TRBV28
CDR3: CASRLRGGQPQHF
DNA: TGTGCCAGCAGACTTAGGGGGGGTCAGCCCCAGCATTTT

J: TRBJ2-7
D: NA
size: few
V: TRBV29-1
CDR3: CSVLRGLEQYF
DNA: TGCAGCGTCCTGAGGGGTCTCGAGCAGTACTTC

J: TRBJ1-4
D: TRBD1
size: NA
V: TRBV3-1
CDR3: CASSQDRQGDATNEKLFF
DNA: TGTGCCAGCAGCCAAGATCGACAGGGGGACGCAACTAATGAAAAACTGTTTTTT

J: TRBJ1-2
D: NA
size: NA
V: TRBV28
CDR3: CATPNARENAGYGYTF
DNA: TGTGCCACCCCAAACGCGCGGGAAAACGCGGGCTATGGCTACACCTTC

J: TRBJ2-5
D: NA
size: NA
V: TRBV5-6
CDR3: CASSLAGSQETQYF
DNA: TGTGCCAGCAGCTTGGCCGGCAGCCAAGAGACCCAGTACTTC

J: TRBJ2-2
D: NA
size: NA
V: TRBV9
CDR3: CASSSRERGRELFF
DNA: TGTGCCAGCAGCTCCCGCGAGAGGGGTCGGGAGCTGTTTTTT

J: TRBJ2-2
D: NA
size: NA
V: TRBV28
CDR3: CASSQDGTNTGELFF
DNA: TGTGCCAGCAGCCAAGACGGCACGAACACCGGGGAGCTGTTTTTT

J: TRBJ2-5
D: NA
size: NA
V: TRBV28
CDR3: CASSLVVPETQYF
DNA: TGTGCCAGCAGTTTAGTAGTTCCCGAGACCCAGTACTTC

J: TRBJ2-2
D: NA
size: NA
V: TRBV23-1
CDR3: CASSSREAANTGELFF
DNA: TGCGCCAGCAGTTCCAGGGAAGCGGCGAACACCGGGGAGCTGTTTTTT

J: TRBJ2-1
D: NA
size: NA
V: TRBV5-1
CDR3: CASSPITGSAVNEQFF
DNA: TGCGCCAGCAGCCCAATTACAGGGAGTGCTGTAAATGAGCAGTTCTTC

J: TRBJ1-1
D: NA
size: few
V: TRBV20-1
CDR3: CSARGTTGSETEAFF
DNA: TGCAGTGCTAGAGGAACTACAGGGTCGGAGACTGAAGCTTTCTTT

J: TRBJ1-2
D: TRBD1
size: NA
V: TRBV2
CDR3: CASGGQNFNYGYTF
DNA: TGTGCCAGTGGGGGACAGAATTTTAACTATGGCTACACCTTC

J: TRBJ1-6
D: NA
size: NA
V: TRBV9
CDR3: CASSPRGRNSPLHF
DNA: TGTGCCAGCAGCCCCCGGGGGAGAAATTCACCCCTCCACTTT

J: TRBJ2-2
D: NA
size: many
V: TRBV29-1
CDR3: CSTEGQSTGELFF
DNA: TGCAGCACCGAGGGTCAGAGCACCGGGGAGCTGTTTTTT

J: TRBJ2-1
D: NA
size: few
V: TRBV12-3/TRBV12-4
CDR3: CASRGDEQFF
DNA: TGTGCCAGCAGGGGGGATGAGCAGTTCTTC

J: TRBJ2-7
D: TRBD1
size: NA
V: TRBV14
CDR3: CASSRTGDIYEQYF
DNA: TGTGCCAGCAGCCGAACAGGGGATATTTACGAGCAGTACTTC

J: TRBJ1-1
D: NA
size: few
V: TRBV7-9
CDR3: CASKTPGDTEAFF
DNA: TGTGCCAGCAAAACCCCTGGTGACACTGAAGCTTTCTTT

J: TRBJ2-7
D: NA
size: once
V: TRBV7-2
CDR3: CASSRGGYSYEQYF
DNA: TGTGCCAGCAGTCGGGGCGGGTATTCCTACGAGCAGTACTTC

J: TRBJ2-5
D: TRBD2
size: NA
V: TRBV4-2
CDR3: CASSQVGLAGEETQYF
DNA: TGTGCCAGCAGCCAAGTGGGACTAGCGGGGGAAGAGACCCAGTACTTC

J: TRBJ2-3
D: NA
size: few
V: TRBV10-3
CDR3: CAISESLADPDTQYF
DNA: TGTGCCATCAGTGAGTCCCTGGCGGACCCAGATACGCAGTATTTT

J: TRBJ2-7
D: NA
size: few
V: TRBV4-1
CDR3: CASSQGGAGQAYEQYF
DNA: TGCGCCAGCAGCCAAGGGGGAGCGGGTCAGGCCTACGAGCAGTACTTC

J: TRBJ1-1
D: NA
size: NA
V: TRBV2
CDR3: CASSALLAIGSHVRTEAFF
DNA: TGTGCCAGCAGTGCATTACTCGCGATCGGGAGTCATGTTCGCACTGAAGCTTTCTTT

J: TRBJ1-2
D: NA
size: NA
V: TRBV29-1
CDR3: CSVEIGTHYGYTF
DNA: TGCAGCGTCGAGATTGGCACACACTATGGCTACACCTTC

J: TRBJ2-1
D: NA
size: few
V: TRBV20-1
CDR3: CSARSRLVNEQFF
DNA: TGCAGTGCTAGGAGTAGGCTCGTGAATGAGCAGTTCTTC

J: TRBJ1-6
D: TRBD1
size: NA
V: TRBV18
CDR3: CASSPYYKGADSPLHF
DNA: TGTGCCAGCTCACCATATTACAAGGGGGCGGATTCACCCCTCCACTTT

J: TRBJ1-1
D: NA
size: NA
V: TRBV12-3/TRBV12-4
CDR3: CASSSGSSLGTEAFF
DNA: TGTGCCAGCAGTTCTGGTTCCTCCCTGGGTACTGAAGCTTTCTTT

J: TRBJ1-2
D: TRBD1
size: few
V: TRBV3-1
CDR3: CASSLRDRDGYTF
DNA: TGTGCCAGCAGCCTCAGAGACAGGGATGGCTACACCTTC

J: TRBJ2-1
D: TRBD2
size: few
V: TRBV29-1
CDR3: CSVGLAGPKPYNEQFF
DNA: TGCAGCGTTGGACTAGCGGGGCCTAAACCCTACAATGAGCAGTTCTTC

J: TRBJ2-1
D: NA
size: NA
V: TRBV28
CDR3: CASSLSGWRYNEQFF
DNA: TGTGCCAGCAGTTTAAGCGGATGGCGGTACAATGAGCAGTTCTTC

J: TRBJ2-7
D: NA
size: NA
V: TRBV28
CDR3: CASSFRLYEQYF
DNA: TGTGCCAGCAGTTTCCGACTCTACGAGCAGTACTTC

J: TRBJ1-1
D: TRBD1
size: few
V: TRBV20-1
CDR3: CSARDRENTEAFF
DNA: TGCAGCGCCCGGGACAGGGAGAACACTGAAGCTTTCTTT

J: TRBJ1-5
D: NA
size: NA
V: TRBV27
CDR3: CASSLRPGRYVPQHF
DNA: TGTGCCAGCAGTTTACGCCCCGGACGGTATGTTCCCCAGCATTTT

J: TRBJ2-1
D: TRBD2
size: NA
V: TRBV9
CDR3: CASSFSGYWFNEQFF
DNA: TGTGCCAGCAGCTTTAGCGGGTATTGGTTCAATGAGCAGTTCTTC

J: TRBJ1-1
D: NA
size: NA
V: TRBV4-2
CDR3: CASSPFFILYFNTEAFF
DNA: TGTGCCAGCAGCCCCTTTTTTATACTGTACTTTAACACTGAAGCTTTCTTT

J: TRBJ2-7
D: TRBD1
size: few
V: TRBV4-1
CDR3: CASSQRPGQYSHSYEQYF
DNA: TGCGCCAGCAGCCAACGACCGGGACAGTACTCCCACTCCTACGAGCAGTACTTC

J: TRBJ2-6
D: NA
size: few
V: TRBV2
CDR3: CASPRGHSGANVLTF
DNA: TGTGCCAGCCCCCGGGGCCACTCTGGGGCCAACGTCCTGACTTTC

J: TRBJ2-7
D: NA
size: few
V: TRBV7-2
CDR3: CASSEFGYATYEQYF
DNA: TGTGCCAGCAGCGAATTCGGTTACGCGACCTACGAGCAGTACTTC